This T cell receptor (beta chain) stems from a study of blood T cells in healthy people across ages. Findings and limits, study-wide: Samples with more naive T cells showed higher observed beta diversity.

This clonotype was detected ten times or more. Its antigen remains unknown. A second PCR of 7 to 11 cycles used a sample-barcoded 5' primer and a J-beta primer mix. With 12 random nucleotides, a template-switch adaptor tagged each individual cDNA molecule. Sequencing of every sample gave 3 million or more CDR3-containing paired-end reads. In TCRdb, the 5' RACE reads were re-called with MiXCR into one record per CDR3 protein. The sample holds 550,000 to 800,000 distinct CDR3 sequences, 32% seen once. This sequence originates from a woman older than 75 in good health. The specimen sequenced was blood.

The CDR3 loop is CASSLTQWRRTSGGQGAGTQYF. The CDR3 DNA reads TGCGCCAGCAGCTTGACCCAGTGGCGGCGGACTAGCGGGGGGCAGGGGGCTGGGACCCAGTACTTC. This rearrangement joins TRBV5-1 to TRBJ2-5; TRBD2 aligns across 14 bases. V lost 1 base, J lost 7 bases, and 24 bases stayed unmatched. The germline V gene has CDR1 SGHRS and CDR2 YFSETQ. The CDR3 covers 22 residues.